This T cell receptor beta chain was profiled in a study of Ad26.COV2.S vaccination and SARS-CoV-2 variants. Study-level information: Doses of Ad26.COV2.S were injected into muscle once or twice, 56 days apart.

Study-level results: Breadth and depth estimates from TCRs may understate total T cell responses. A substantial breadth of spike-specific CD8+ and CD4+ T cell responses after vaccination has been reported.

As concerns this clone: Its antigen remains unidentified.

Germline CDR1 is LNHDA and CDR2 is SQIVND (reference sequence). The CDR3 extends over 15 amino acids. The ends were cut back, 1 base at V and 1 base at J, with 10 bases in the middle. Described treatment: some 19 received Ad26.COV2.S at low or high dose, single or two shots; five or six received placebo; per-sample allocation not given. Samples were taken on day 63 after the first vaccine or placebo injection. Data came from immunoSEQ multiplex PCR; TCRdb stores just in-frame clones and leaves some out. The table shows more than 300,000 clones, with over 80% occurring only once. This TCR was sampled from a person between 18 and 65 years old who received the Ad26.COV2.S COVID-19 vaccine or a placebo. This chain connects TRBV19 to TRBJ2-5; D may correspond to TRBD1 or TRBD2 (5 bases each). Here the sequenced sample was peripheral blood, taken in a trial of Ad26.COV2.S vaccine versus placebo. CDR3: CASSIAGQSQETQYF. Written as DNA, the CDR3 is TGTGCCAGTAGTATAGCGGGGCAGAGCCAAGAGACCCAGTACTTC.